This T cell receptor (beta chain) was sequenced for a study of T-cell memory formation after mild COVID-19. Researchers used 5'RACE with constant-segment primers to make TCR alpha and TCR beta cDNA libraries that carry sample barcodes and UMIs. TCRdb called the 5' RACE reads again in MiXCR, with one record for every CDR3 protein. The repertoire holds a few hundred thousand distinct CDR3 sequences, with more than 8% as singletons. CDR1 LGHDT and CDR2 YNNKEL come from the germline V gene (reference sequence). Trimming removed 0 bases from V and 6 bases from J, with 17 bases in between. The CDR3 sequence is 17 residues long. This clonotype was observed a handful of times.

The chain employs TRBV3-1 and TRBJ2-2; D unclear. The sequencing input was PBMCs or a T cell subset sorted from them (not recorded which). This sequence was found in a man younger than 35 who had mild COVID-19 (a few samples of this study predate the infection). Cell type and time point are not known. The CDR3 DNA is TGTGCCAGCAGCCAAGATACGCGGAATATAGTCGCCGGGGAGCTGTTTTTT. It translates to CASSQDTRNIVAGELFF.